This T cell receptor beta chain comes out of a study of blood T cell repertoires in COVID-19. In the authors' methods: How many nucleated cells were present was estimated from reference gene primer amplification. Data came from immunoSEQ multiplex PCR; TCRdb stores just in-frame clones and leaves some out. V and J calls plus clone size are reproduced from that table; the DNA served to infer D and trimming. The sample holds around 140,000 clones, around 90% seen once. V lost 3 bases and J lost 4; bases outside the gene matches: 7. Germline V gene lookup returns CDR1 SGHTA and CDR2 FQGNSA. This CDR3 has 15 residues.

This clonotype originated in a man in his 70s with acute or convalescent COVID-19. The sample taken for sequencing was peripheral blood. This chain uses TRBV7-2 with TRBJ2-5, with 8 nucleotides matching TRBD2. The CDR3 reads CASSLQVSGAETQYF. The CDR3 nucleotides are TGTGCCAGCAGCTTGCAAGTTAGCGGGGCAGAGACCCAGTACTTC.